This TCR beta chain was observed in a study of identical twins. Between the trimmed V and J ends, which lost 7 bases and 5 bases, there was a span of 11 bases. The CDR3 contains 13 residues. This clonotype was observed a handful of times. Unique molecular identifiers were in the cDNA, with template-switch universal primer binding. TCRdb analysed the 5' RACE reads with MiXCR anew, one entry per CDR3 protein. The sample records 450,000 or so distinct CDR3 sequences, 14% being singletons. Another study also made use of these data, one on yellow fever vaccine responses in identical twins.

This receptor was identified in a woman under 30 in good health. The V and J genes are TRBV12-3 or TRBV12-4 and TRBJ2-2; D is perhaps TRBD2 (6 bases). Sequencing was done on a sample of CD4+ T cells sorted from blood. The CDR3 here is CASTGAGTGELFF. The CDR3 DNA sequence: TGTGCCAGCACCGGGGCGGGGACCGGGGAGCTGTTTTTT.